This TCR beta chain was recorded in a study of identifying expanded T cells in peripheral blood. Study results and caveats: About 1.3 clones differed between technical replicates, versus roughly 17 and 20 over time. Across healthy donors, higher total template counts meant significantly greater approximately two-week count variance.

Germline CDR1 is MNHEY and CDR2 is SMNVEV (reference sequence). The length of the CDR3 is 14 residues. The ends were cut back, 2 bases at V and 0 bases at J, with 5 bases in the middle. The protocol was immunoSEQ multiplex PCR, while the TCRdb copy is restricted to in-frame clones and leaves out a portion. The data contain some 75,000 clones, roughly 90% of them singletons. Details on this clone: Antigen: not known.

No infections or other immune events were documented during collection. V gene TRBV27 combines with J gene TRBJ2-1; D uncertain. This TCR was recovered from a person aged 18 to 75 in good health. The specimen was blood. The CDR3 bases are TGTGCCAGCAGTTTAGAGTTCTCCTACAATGAGCAGTTCTTC. The encoded protein is CASSLEFSYNEQFF.